This TCR beta chain is from a study of shared clonotypes between healthy human individuals. Whole-study findings and limits: Compared with clonotypes that all four donors shared, non-shared clonotypes had lower generation probabilities. At large depth, rarefaction still showed sorted-subset sequencing to be incomplete.

The method was immunoSEQ multiplex PCR; TCRdb's version includes in-frame clones alone and lacks a portion of them. The sample records some 2,400,000 clones, approximately 96% being singletons. CDR3 length: 14 amino acids. Germline CDR1 is LNHDA and CDR2 is SQIVND (reference sequence). Trimming removed 6 bases at V and 2 bases at J, with 13 bases between. Turning to this clone: Its antigen remains unidentified.

The sequencing sample was made of naive CD4+ T cells sorted from blood. Subset described: CD45RA+ positively selected. The TCR originated in a man aged 18 to 30 in good health. V gene TRBV19 combines with J gene TRBJ1-1; D is uncertain. The CDR3 region is CASRRLSLNTEAFF. CDR3 DNA: TGTGCCAGTAGACGTCTCAGCCTTAACACTGAAGCTTTCTTT. The full variable domain, with the rest looked up from reference TRBV19 and TRBJ1-1, is DGGITQSPKYLFRKEGQNVTLSCEQNLNHDAMYWYRQDPGQGLRLIYYSQIVNDFQKGDIAEGYSVSREKKESFPLTVTSAQKNPTAFYLCASRRLSLNTEAFFGQGTRLTVV.